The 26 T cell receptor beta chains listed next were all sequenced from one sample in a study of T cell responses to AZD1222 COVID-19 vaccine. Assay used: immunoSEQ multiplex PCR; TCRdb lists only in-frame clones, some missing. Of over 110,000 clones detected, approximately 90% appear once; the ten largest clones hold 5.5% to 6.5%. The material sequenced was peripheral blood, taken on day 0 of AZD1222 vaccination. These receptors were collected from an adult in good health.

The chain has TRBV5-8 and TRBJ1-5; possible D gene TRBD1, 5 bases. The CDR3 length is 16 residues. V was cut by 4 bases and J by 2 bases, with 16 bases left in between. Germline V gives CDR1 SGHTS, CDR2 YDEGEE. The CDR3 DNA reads TGTGCCAGCAGCCTTAGGATAAGGGGAGGCAATCAGCCCCAGCATTTT. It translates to CASSLRIRGGNQPQHF.

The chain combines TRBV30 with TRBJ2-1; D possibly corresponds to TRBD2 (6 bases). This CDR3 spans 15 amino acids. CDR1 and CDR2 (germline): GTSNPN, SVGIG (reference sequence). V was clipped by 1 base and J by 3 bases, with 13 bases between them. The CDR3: CAWSAGGTDYNEQFF. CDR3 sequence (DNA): TGTGCCTGGAGTGCGGGCGGGACGGACTACAATGAGCAGTTCTTC.

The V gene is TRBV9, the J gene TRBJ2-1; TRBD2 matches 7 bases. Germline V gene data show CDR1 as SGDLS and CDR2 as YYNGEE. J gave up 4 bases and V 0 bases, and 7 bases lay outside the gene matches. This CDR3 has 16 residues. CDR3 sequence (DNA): TGTGCCAGCAGCGTAGTGGCTAGCGGCTCTTACAATGAGCAGTTCTTC. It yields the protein CASSVVASGSYNEQFF.

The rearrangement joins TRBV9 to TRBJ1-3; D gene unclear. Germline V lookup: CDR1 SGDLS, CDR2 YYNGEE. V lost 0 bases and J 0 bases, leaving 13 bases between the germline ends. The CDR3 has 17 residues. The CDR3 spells CASSVVSGLGSGNTIYF. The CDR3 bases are TGTGCCAGCAGCGTAGTAAGCGGACTGGGCTCTGGAAACACCATATATTTT. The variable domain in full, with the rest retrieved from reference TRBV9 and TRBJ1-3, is DSGVTQTPKHLITATGQRVTLRCSPRSGDLSVYWYQQSLDQGLQFLIQYYNGEERAKGNILERFSAQQFPDLHSELNLSSLELGDSALYFCASSVVSGLGSGNTIYFGEGSWLTVV.

This CDR3 is CASSPWDSLDEQFF. DNA of the CDR3: TGTGCCAGCTCCCCCTGGGATAGTCTGGATGAGCAGTTCTTC. This chain links TRBV9 with TRBJ2-1; D is uncertain. CDR3 length: 14 amino acids. Trimming pared 7 bases from V and 8 bases from J, leaving 19 bases between. CDR1 SGDLS and CDR2 YYNGEE come from the germline V gene.

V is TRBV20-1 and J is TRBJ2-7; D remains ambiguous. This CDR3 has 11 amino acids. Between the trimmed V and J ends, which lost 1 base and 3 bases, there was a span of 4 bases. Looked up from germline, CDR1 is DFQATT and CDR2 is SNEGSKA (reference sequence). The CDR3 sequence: CSARVIYEQYF. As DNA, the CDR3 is TGCAGTGCTAGAGTTATCTACGAGCAGTACTTC.

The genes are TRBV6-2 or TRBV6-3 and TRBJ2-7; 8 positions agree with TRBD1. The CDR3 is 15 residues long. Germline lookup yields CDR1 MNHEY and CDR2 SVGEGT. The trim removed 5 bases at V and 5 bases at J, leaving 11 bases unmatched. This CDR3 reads CASSPWTGSLDEQYF. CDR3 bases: TGTGCCAGCAGTCCCTGGACAGGGAGTCTCGACGAGCAGTACTTC.

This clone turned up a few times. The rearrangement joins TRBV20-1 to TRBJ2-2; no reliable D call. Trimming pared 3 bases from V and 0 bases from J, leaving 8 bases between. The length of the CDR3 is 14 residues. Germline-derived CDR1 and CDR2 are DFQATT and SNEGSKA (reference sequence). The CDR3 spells CSASYGANTGELFF. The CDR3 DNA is TGCAGTGCTAGTTACGGCGCGAACACCGGGGAGCTGTTTTTT.

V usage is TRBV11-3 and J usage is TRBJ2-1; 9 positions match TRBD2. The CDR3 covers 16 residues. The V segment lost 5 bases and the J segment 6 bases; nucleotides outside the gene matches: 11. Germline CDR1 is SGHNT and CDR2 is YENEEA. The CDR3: CASSIIGASGTNEQFF. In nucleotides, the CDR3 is TGTGCCAGCAGCATAATTGGGGCTAGCGGGACCAATGAGCAGTTCTTC.

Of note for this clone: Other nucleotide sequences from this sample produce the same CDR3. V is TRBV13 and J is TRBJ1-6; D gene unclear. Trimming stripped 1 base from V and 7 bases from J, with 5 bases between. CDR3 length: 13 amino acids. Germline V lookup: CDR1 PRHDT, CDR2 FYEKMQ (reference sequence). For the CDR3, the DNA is TGTGCCAGCAGCTTAGACAGAAATTCACCCCTCCACTTT. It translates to CASSLDRNSPLHF. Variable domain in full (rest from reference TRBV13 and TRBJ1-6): AAGVIQSPRHLIKEKRETATLKCYPIPRHDTVYWYQQGPGQDPQFLISFYEKMQSDKGSIPDRFSAQQFSDYHSELNMSSLELGDSALYFCASSLDRNSPLHFGNGTRLTVT.

The CDR3 DNA is TGTGCCAGCAGCCAAGATGGGGGCAGGTACGGCACCGGGGAGCTGTTTTTT. It codes for CASSQDGGRYGTGELFF. J is TRBJ2-2 and V is TRBV3-1 (or the pseudogene TRBV3-2); a possible D gene is TRBD1 (6 bases). The CDR3 has 17 residues. Germline CDR1 is LGHDT and CDR2 is YNNKEL (reference sequence). Trimming took off 0 bases at V and 4 bases at J, with 15 bases between the two ends.

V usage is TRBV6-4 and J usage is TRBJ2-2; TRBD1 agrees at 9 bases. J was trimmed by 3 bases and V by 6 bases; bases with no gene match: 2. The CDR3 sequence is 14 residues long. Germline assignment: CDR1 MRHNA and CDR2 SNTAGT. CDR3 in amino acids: CASSTGGDTGELFF. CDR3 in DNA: TGTGCCAGCAGCACAGGGGGCGACACCGGGGAGCTGTTTTTT.

The chain's CDR3 is CSVVPGQGFYTEAFF. CDR3 nucleotide sequence: TGCAGCGTTGTCCCGGGACAGGGGTTTTACACTGAAGCTTTCTTT. The chain uses TRBV29-1 and TRBJ1-1; 10 bases fit TRBD1. V shed 4 bases and J 3 bases; nucleotides not matched to a gene: 8. Germline CDR1 reads SQVTM; CDR2 reads ANQGSEA. This CDR3 spans 15 amino acids.

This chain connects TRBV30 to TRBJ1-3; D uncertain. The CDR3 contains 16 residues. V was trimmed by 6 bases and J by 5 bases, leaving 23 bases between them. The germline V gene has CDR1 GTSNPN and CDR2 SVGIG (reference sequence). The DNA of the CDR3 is TGTGCCTGTAGAACGCGACGGAGCCACTCCCGAAACACCATATATTTT. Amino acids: CACRTRRSHSRNTIYF.

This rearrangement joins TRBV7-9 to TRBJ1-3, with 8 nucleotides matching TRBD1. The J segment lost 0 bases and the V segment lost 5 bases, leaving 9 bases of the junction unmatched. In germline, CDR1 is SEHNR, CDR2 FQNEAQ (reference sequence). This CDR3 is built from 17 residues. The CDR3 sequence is CASSDRGLSGSGNTIYF. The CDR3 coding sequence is TGTGCCAGCAGCGACAGGGGACTGTCCGGCTCTGGAAACACCATATATTTT.

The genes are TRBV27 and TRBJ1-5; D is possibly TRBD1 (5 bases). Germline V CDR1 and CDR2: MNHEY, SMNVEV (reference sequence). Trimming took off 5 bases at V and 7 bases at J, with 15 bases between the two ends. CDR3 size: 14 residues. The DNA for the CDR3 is TGTGCCAGCAGTAAACCAGGGCAAGGGCAGCCCCAGCATTTT. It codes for CASSKPGQGQPQHF.

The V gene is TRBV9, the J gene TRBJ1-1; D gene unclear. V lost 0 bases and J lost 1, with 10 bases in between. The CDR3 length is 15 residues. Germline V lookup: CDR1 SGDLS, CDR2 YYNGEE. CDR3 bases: TGTGCCAGCAGCGTAGTTAAGGCTGCGAACACTGAAGCTTTCTTT. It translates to CASSVVKAANTEAFF.

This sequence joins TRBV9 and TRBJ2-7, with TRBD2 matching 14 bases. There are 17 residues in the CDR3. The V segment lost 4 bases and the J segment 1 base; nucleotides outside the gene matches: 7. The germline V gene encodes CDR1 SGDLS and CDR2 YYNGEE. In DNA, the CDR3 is TGTGCCAGCAGCAAGGGACTAGCGGGAGTGGGATCCTACGAGCAGTACTTC. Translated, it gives CASSKGLAGVGSYEQYF.

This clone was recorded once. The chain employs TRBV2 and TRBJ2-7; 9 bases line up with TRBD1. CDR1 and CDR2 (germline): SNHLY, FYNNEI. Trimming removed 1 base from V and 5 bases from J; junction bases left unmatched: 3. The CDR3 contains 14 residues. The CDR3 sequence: CASSEGTGAHEQYF. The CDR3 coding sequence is TGTGCCAGCAGTGAAGGGACAGGGGCCCACGAGCAGTACTTC.

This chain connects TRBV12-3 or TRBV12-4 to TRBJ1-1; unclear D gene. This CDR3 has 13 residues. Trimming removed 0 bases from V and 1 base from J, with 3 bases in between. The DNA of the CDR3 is TGTGCCAGCAGTTTAGCCAAGAACACTGAAGCTTTCTTT. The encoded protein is CASSLAKNTEAFF.

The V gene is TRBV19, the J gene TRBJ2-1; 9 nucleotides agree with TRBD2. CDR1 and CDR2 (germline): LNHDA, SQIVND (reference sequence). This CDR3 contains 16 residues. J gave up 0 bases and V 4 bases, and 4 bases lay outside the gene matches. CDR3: CASSKLAGVSYNEQFF. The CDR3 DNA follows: TGTGCCAGTAGTAAATTAGCGGGAGTCTCCTACAATGAGCAGTTCTTC.

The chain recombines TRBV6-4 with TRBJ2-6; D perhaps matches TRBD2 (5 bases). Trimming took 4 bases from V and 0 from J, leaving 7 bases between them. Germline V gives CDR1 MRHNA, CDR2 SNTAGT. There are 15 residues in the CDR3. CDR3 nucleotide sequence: TGTGCCAGCAGTGCCGGGAACTCTGGGGCCAACGTCCTGACTTTC. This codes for CASSAGNSGANVLTF.

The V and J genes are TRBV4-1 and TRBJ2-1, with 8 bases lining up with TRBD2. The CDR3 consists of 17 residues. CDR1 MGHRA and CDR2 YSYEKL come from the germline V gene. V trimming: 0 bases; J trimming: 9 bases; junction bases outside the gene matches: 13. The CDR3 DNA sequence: TGCGCCAGCAGCCAAGATAGGTCGGCGGGAGGCCGTGGTGAGCAGTTCTTC. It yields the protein CASSQDRSAGGRGEQFF.

CDR3 nucleotide sequence: TGTGCCAGCAGGGGACAGGGGGAGCCCTACGAGCAGTACTTC. It translates to CASRGQGEPYEQYF. The rearrangement joins TRBV28 to TRBJ2-7; 11 positions agree with TRBD1. There are 14 residues in the CDR3. CDR1 and CDR2 from the germline V gene are MDHEN and SYDVKM. J gave up 2 bases and V 6 bases, and 3 bases lay outside the gene matches. Supplemented by reference TRBV28 and TRBJ2-7, the full variable domain reads DVKVTQSSRYLVKRTGEKVFLECVQDMDHENMFWYRQDPGLGLRLIYFSYDVKMKEKGDIPEGYSVSREKKERFSLILESASTNQTSMYLCASRGQGEPYEQYFGPGTRLTVT.

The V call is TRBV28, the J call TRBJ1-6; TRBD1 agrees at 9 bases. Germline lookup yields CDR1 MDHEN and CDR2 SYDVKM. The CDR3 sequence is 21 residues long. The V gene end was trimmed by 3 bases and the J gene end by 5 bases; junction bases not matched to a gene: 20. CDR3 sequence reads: CASSFPPPGQGTWIDNSPLHF. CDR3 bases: TGTGCCAGCAGTTTCCCGCCTCCGGGACAGGGAACGTGGATAGATAATTCACCCCTCCACTTT.

The CDR3, as DNA: TGTGCCAGCTCAATCCACCGGGACAGGGGACACATGAACACTGAAGCTTTCTTT. It encodes CASSIHRDRGHMNTEAFF. The chain is built from TRBV18 and TRBJ1-1; 10 bases map to TRBD1. There are 18 residues in the CDR3. Germline V lookup: CDR1 KGHSH, CDR2 LQKENI. With V trimmed by 5 bases and J by 0 bases, 12 bases remained unmatched.